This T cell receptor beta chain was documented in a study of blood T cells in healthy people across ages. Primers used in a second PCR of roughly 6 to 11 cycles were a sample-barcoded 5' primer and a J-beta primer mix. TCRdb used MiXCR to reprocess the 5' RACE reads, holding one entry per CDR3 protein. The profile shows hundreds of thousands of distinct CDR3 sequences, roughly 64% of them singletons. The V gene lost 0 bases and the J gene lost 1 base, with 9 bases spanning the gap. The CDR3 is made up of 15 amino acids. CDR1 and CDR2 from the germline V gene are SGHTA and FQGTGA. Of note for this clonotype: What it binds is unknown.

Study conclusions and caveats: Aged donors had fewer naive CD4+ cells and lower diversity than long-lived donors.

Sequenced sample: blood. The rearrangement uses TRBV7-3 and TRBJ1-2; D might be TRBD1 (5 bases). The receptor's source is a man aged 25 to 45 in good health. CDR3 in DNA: TGTGCCAGCAGCTTAACCGGACAAGATAACTATGGCTACACCTTC. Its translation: CASSLTGQDNYGYTF.